The clone carrying this T cell receptor beta chain was picked up a small number of times. The antigen is not known. The sample is drawn from a study of T-cell reconstitution after alpha-beta-depleted transplantation in children. Points from the study as a whole: Some patients' high day-60 TCRbeta diversity was attributed to recipient cells surviving conditioning.

The CDR3 sequence is 15 residues long. Trimming cost V 7 bases and J 2 bases; bases outside gene matches: 9. Germline V gene sequence: CDR1 SQVTM, CDR2 ANQGSEA. Library preparation (for TCRbeta) was performed with unique molecular identifiers. Each CDR3 protein is one row after TCRdb ran MiXCR on the PCR reads. This sample carries 700,000 to 950,000 distinct CDR3 sequences, 15% to 20% of them seen once, and the ten largest clones take 5%. The source is a male patient younger than 18 who had a stem cell transplant for acute lymphoblastic leukemia, so the T cells may come from the graft donor. J is TRBJ2-3 and V is TRBV29-1; 10 bases align to TRBD2. This sample comprised PBMCs, mostly from graft donor cells, obtained 360 days after TCRalphabeta/CD19-depleted stem cell transplant. The CDR3 nucleotides are TGCAGCGCTTCTCTAGCGGGAGCCCTCACAGATACGCAGTATTTT. Residues: CSASLAGALTDTQYF.